A single sample gave rise to the 4 T cell receptor beta chains below, sequenced in a study of blood T cells in healthy people across ages. For the second PCR, which ran for roughly 6 to 12 cycles, a sample-barcoded 5' primer and a J-beta primer mix were used. TCRdb redid the calling of the 5' RACE reads with MiXCR, one entry per CDR3 protein. The data contain about 650,000 distinct CDR3 sequences, less than 40% of them singletons. The sequenced sample was blood. The receptors come from a woman older than 75 in good health.

On this clonotype itself: A much larger clone is a single base away; this may be a read error. This chain joins TRBV4-1 and TRBJ1-4; TRBD1 agrees at 7 bases. CDR1 is MGHRA and CDR2 is YSYEKL in the germline V gene. The CDR3 extends over 14 amino acids. The CDR3 DNA follows: TGCGCCAGCAGCCTAACAGGGGCGGAGGAAAAACCGTTTTTT. Its translation: CASSLTGAEEKPFF.

This clonotype came up a few times. The V gene is TRBV4-2, the J gene TRBJ2-7; the match to TRBD1 covers 7 bases. Germline values: CDR1 LGHNA, CDR2 YNFKEQ. V lost 1 base, J lost 3 bases, and 12 bases stayed unmatched. This CDR3 region has 17 residues. This chain's CDR3 is CASSQAPDREIGYEQYF. Here the CDR3 DNA reads TGTGCCAGCAGCCAAGCCCCAGACAGGGAAATAGGCTACGAGCAGTACTTC.

This clonotype occurred a few times. This chain joins TRBV5-6 and TRBJ2-2; tentatively, D is TRBD1 (6 bases). CDR3 length: 15 amino acids. Trimming cost V 6 bases and J 4 bases, with 16 bases left between them. Per germline, CDR1 SGHDT and CDR2 YYEEEE. CDR3 loop: CASKPTGTSTGELFF. CDR3 in DNA: TGTGCCAGCAAACCTACAGGGACAAGCACCGGGGAGCTGTTTTTT.

This clonotype was recorded a few times. This sequence joins TRBV6-2 or TRBV6-3 and TRBJ1-2; D may be TRBD1 (5 bases). Per germline, CDR1 MNHEY and CDR2 SVGEGT. Between the trimmed V and J ends, which lost 7 bases and 2 bases, there was a span of 17 bases. There are 15 residues in the CDR3. CDR3 region: CASTRPEGTNYGYTF. The CDR3, as DNA: TGTGCCAGCACCCGTCCCGAAGGGACGAACTATGGCTACACCTTC.